The present entry profiles one T cell receptor (beta chain) with its context. Study members were between roughly 18 and 89 years old and lived in 24 US regions. Participants had their cohort set by participant-reported clinical history. Only in-frame clones appear in the TCRdb table, and some are missing; sequencing was by immunoSEQ multiplex PCR. This sample has under 450,000 clones; about 88% occur once, and the top ten carry 2.5% to 3%. Trimming took 3 bases from V and 0 from J; bases not matched to a gene: 4. The CDR3 has 15 amino acids. Germline assignment: CDR1 SEHNR and CDR2 FQNEAQ (reference sequence). These data originate in a study of blood T cell repertoires in COVID-19.

The chain uses TRBV7-9 and TRBJ1-1; 7 bases agree with TRBD1. Material for sequencing was PBMCs or T cells enriched from blood (not recorded which). The origin of this receptor is a woman under 40 who had recovered from COVID-19. CDR3: CASSFGGGLNTEAFF. The DNA for the CDR3 is TGTGCCAGCAGCTTCGGAGGGGGCTTGAACACTGAAGCTTTCTTT.